Listed below are T cell receptor beta chains from one sample, sequenced in a study of blood T cell repertoires in COVID-19. TCRdb's copy holds only in-frame clones and misses some; the assay was immunoSEQ multiplex PCR. The sample yields some 150,000 clones, around 81% seen once. Sequenced sample: peripheral blood. These receptors all stem from a human donor in a cohort sampled during active COVID-19. CDR3s include the opening cysteine and the closing phenylalanine or tryptophan. D genes are given only for firm matches. Size is stated for part of the rows, as once, few or many counts, or as a class when the clone is expanded.

cdr3_nt cdr3_aa j_call d_call v_call clone_size
TGCGCCAGCAGCGAGGAAGCGGGGGACTACTATGGCTACACCTTC CASSEEAGDYYGYTF TRBJ1-2 NA TRBV4-3 NA
TGCGCCAGCAGCTCGGACAGGGATGAGCAGTTCTTC CASSSDRDEQFF TRBJ2-1 TRBD1 TRBV5-1 NA
TGTGCCAGCAGTTTAGTAAATCAGCCCCAGCATTTT CASSLVNQPQHF TRBJ1-5 NA TRBV28 NA
TGTGCTAGCAGCCCGGACAGGAGCCACGAGCAGTACTTC CASSPDRSHEQYF TRBJ2-7 TRBD1 TRBV7-7 few
TGTGCCAGCAGCCAAACAGGGGGCTCCTACAATGAGCAGTTCTTC CASSQTGGSYNEQFF TRBJ2-1 TRBD1 TRBV11-3 NA
TGCGCCAGCAGCATACTAGAGACTAGGAACGAGCAGTACTTC CASSILETRNEQYF TRBJ2-7 NA TRBV5-1 NA
TGCAGTGCTAGTCGATCTTTTGGCGGGAGCTCCTACGAGCAGTACTTC CSASRSFGGSSYEQYF TRBJ2-7 TRBD2 TRBV20-1 NA
TGTGCCAGCTCACGACCAGGGGGTGATGGCTACACCTTC CASSRPGGDGYTF TRBJ1-2 TRBD1 TRBV18 NA
TGTGCCAGCAGCAAAAGGATTCTCAAGGAAGCGTACGAGCAGTACTTC CASSKRILKEAYEQYF TRBJ2-7 NA TRBV21-1 NA
TGTGCCAGCAGCCACGCGGGCCCCGGCCTTGTCGAGCAGTACTTC CASSHAGPGLVEQYF TRBJ2-7 NA TRBV9 NA
TGTGCCAGCAGCAGACTCGGGACTAGTGTAGAGACCCAGTACTTC CASSRLGTSVETQYF TRBJ2-5 TRBD2 TRBV7-6 NA
TGTGCCAGCAGTCTTACGGGACAGTACAATGAGCAGTTCTTC CASSLTGQYNEQFF TRBJ2-1 TRBD1 TRBV6-2/TRBV6-3 NA
TGTGCCTGGACCCCGATGGGGAGGGATGGCAATGAGCAGTTCTTC CAWTPMGRDGNEQFF TRBJ2-1 TRBD2 TRBV30 NA
TGCGCCAGCCCCTCCCCGGGGTTGGTGGCGGAACTCAATGAGCAGTTCTTC CASPSPGLVAELNEQFF TRBJ2-1 NA TRBV10-1 once
TGTGCCAGCAGTATAGGGGGGGCTCTAGCCAAAAACATTCAGTACTTC CASSIGGALAKNIQYF TRBJ2-4 NA TRBV7-8 NA
TGTGCCTGGAGTGTTCGGCTAGCGGGCCGATTCTACGAGCAGTACTTC CAWSVRLAGRFYEQYF TRBJ2-7 TRBD2 TRBV30 NA
TGTGCCAGCAGCGTAGGCCCGGGAGGCTACAATGAGCAGTTCTTC CASSVGPGGYNEQFF TRBJ2-1 TRBD2 TRBV9 few
TGTGCCAGCAGTTTATCGGGACTAGCGGGAGGGCCTCCCTACAATGAGCAGTTCTTC CASSLSGLAGGPPYNEQFF TRBJ2-1 TRBD2 TRBV27 NA
TGTGCCGGTTCTGGGAGGGAGCGTACACCCGGGGAGCTGTTTTTT CAGSGRERTPGELFF TRBJ2-2 TRBD2 TRBV11-2 once
TGTGCCTGTTCTGCTTCGAGACAGCACTATGGCTACACCTTC CACSASRQHYGYTF TRBJ1-2 NA TRBV30 NA
TGTGCCAGCAGCTTAGAGGGACAGAGTAATGAAAAACTGTTTTTT CASSLEGQSNEKLFF TRBJ1-4 TRBD1 TRBV11-2 NA
TGTGCCAGCCGACTACCCTTAGGGGGGGAAAGAGGGTGGTTCTTC CASRLPLGGERGWFF TRBJ2-1 NA TRBV28 NA